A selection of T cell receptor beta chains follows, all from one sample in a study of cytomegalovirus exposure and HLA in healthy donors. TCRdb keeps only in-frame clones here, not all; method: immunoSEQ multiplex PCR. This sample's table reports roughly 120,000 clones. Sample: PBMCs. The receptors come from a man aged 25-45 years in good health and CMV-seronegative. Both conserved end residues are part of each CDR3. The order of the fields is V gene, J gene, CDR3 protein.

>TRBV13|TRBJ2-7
CASSLKTASGDKSYEQYF
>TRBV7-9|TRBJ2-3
CASSTTGHPTDTQYF
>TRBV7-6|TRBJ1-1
CASSLDSHTEAFF
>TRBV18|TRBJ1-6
CASSPGTGDSPLHF
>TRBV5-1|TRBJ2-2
CASMIRGGGTGELFF
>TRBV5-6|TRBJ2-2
CASSLRGLGTGELFF
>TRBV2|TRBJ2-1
CASSGDRVVNEQFF
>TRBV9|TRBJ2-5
CASSVATSGDQETQYF
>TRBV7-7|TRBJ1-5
CASSLGDSDSNQPQHF
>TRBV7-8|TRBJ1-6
CASSIGGNSPLHF
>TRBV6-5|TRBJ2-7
CASSDSDTYEQYF
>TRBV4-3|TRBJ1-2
CASSQDRGILYGYTF
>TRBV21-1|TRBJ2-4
CATPMTDAATKNIQYF
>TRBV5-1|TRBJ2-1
CASSPSSGGAYNEQFF
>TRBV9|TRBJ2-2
CASSVGTGNTGELFF
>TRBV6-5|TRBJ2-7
CASSYGDSYEQYF
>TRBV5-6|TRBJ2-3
CASSLAGSGGSSGGYF
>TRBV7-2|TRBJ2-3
CASSLGLSTDTQYF
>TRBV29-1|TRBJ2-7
CSVSGLISSYEQYF
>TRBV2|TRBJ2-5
CASSVNRGETQYF
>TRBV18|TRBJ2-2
CASSPPGTGAETGELFF
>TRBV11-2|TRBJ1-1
CASSNGLTQWDTEAFF
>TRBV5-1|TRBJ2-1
CASSLGALNEQFF
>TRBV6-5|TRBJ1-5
CASRPPGQGNQPQHF
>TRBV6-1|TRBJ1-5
CASSDRTGSPFNQPQHF
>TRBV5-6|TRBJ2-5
CASSPVERGYQETQYF
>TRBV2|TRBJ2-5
CASSPNGLAEETQYF
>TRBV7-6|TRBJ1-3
CASSSTGVAGNTIYF
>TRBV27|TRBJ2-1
CASDASVPGLAYNEQFF
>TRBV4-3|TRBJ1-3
CASSHDDWVRGNTIYF
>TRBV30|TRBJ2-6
CAWRRQAGANVLTF
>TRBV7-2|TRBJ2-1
CASSLARNEQFF
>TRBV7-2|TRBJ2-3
CASSLDGLGLNTQYF
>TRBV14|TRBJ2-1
CASSQVRGLNEQFF
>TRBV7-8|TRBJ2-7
CASSLDGTGGSYEQYF
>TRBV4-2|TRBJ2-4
CASSQDKTGRDIQYF
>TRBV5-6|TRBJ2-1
CASSFLRGRNEQFF